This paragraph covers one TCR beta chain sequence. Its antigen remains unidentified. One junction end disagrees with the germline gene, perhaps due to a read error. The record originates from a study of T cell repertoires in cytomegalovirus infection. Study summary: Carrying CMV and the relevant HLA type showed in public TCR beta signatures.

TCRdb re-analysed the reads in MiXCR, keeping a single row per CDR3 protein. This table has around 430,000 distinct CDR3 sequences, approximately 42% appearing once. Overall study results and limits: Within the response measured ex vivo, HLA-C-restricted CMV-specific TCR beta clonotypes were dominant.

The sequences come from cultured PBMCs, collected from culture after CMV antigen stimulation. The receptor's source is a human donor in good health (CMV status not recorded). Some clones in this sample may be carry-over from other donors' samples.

In DNA, the CDR3 is TGTGGCAGCAGCCCGGGGGTTAATGGCTACACCTTC. It is translated as CGSSPGVNGYTF. The chain carries TRBV7-2 and TRBJ1-2; D perhaps matches TRBD1 (5 bases). CDR3 length equals 12 residues. Germline CDR1 SGHTA, CDR2 FQGNSA.